The sequence of this T cell receptor beta chain was determined in a study of blood T cell repertoires in COVID-19. This clone has only one observation. Germline CDR1 and CDR2: PRHDT and FYEKMQ (reference sequence). There are 15 residues in the CDR3. V lost 4 bases to trimming and J lost 7 bases; unmatched junction nucleotides: 6. Assay: immunoSEQ multiplex PCR; the TCRdb copy retains only in-frame clones and omits some. The data hold 40,000 to 50,000 clones, with roughly 91% observed a single time. This sequence joins TRBV13 and TRBJ2-7, with 14 bases lining up with TRBD2. The sample consisted of peripheral blood. The receptor comes from a human donor in a cohort sampled during active COVID-19. The CDR3 protein is CASSWGLAGAGEQYF. The CDR3, as DNA: TGTGCCAGCAGCTGGGGACTAGCGGGAGCGGGGGAGCAGTACTTC.